The 20 T cell receptor beta chains presented below share a single source sample, sequenced in a study of T cell responses to AZD1222 COVID-19 vaccine. Clones were read by immunoSEQ multiplex PCR, and TCRdb kept only the in-frame ones, dropping some. The sample has roughly 140,000 clones; under 95% are singletons. Material: peripheral blood, obtained on day 0 of AZD1222 vaccination. Receptors originate from an adult in good health.

The J gene is TRBJ2-5, the V gene TRBV6-5, with D perhaps matching TRBD1 (6 bases). The germline V and J ends were trimmed by 7 bases and 5 bases, with 20 bases remaining between them. Germline CDR1 and CDR2: MNHEY and SVGAGI. This CDR3 has 15 amino acids. CDR3 sequence reads: CASTLGLGGTETQYF. The CDR3 DNA sequence: TGTGCCAGCACCCTAGGGCTAGGGGGAACGGAGACCCAGTACTTC.

The chain employs TRBV12-5 and TRBJ1-1; D unresolved. V was trimmed by 1 base and J by 7 bases, leaving 10 bases between them. There are 13 residues in the CDR3. Germline values: CDR1 LGHNT, CDR2 FRNRAP. The CDR3 nucleotides read TGTGCTAGTGGTTTGGCCCTCAGTTATGAAGCTTTCTTT. It encodes CASGLALSYEAFF.

The gene calls are TRBV19 and TRBJ2-5, with 10 bases fitting TRBD2. The CDR3 has 15 residues. The germline CDR1 and CDR2 sequences are LNHDA and SQIVND (reference sequence). Trimming removed 8 bases from V and 7 bases from J; junction bases left unmatched: 13. The CDR3 protein is CASARTSGSRGTQYF. The DNA for the CDR3 is TGTGCCAGTGCCCGGACTAGCGGTTCCCGGGGGACCCAGTACTTC.

V usage is TRBV6-1 and J usage is TRBJ1-2; D unresolved. Germline CDR1 is MNHNS and CDR2 is SASEGT. The CDR3 has 12 residues. Between the trimmed V and J ends, which lost 3 bases and 5 bases, there was a span of 7 bases. CDR3 in DNA: TGTGCCAGCAGTGACAGGATTTATGGCTACACCTTC. This sequence encodes CASSDRIYGYTF.

About this clone itself: The junction shows a germline mismatch at one end, possibly a read error. The rearrangement links TRBV11-2 to TRBJ2-1, with 8 bases identical to TRBD2. The CDR3 covers 15 residues. Germline CDR1 is SGHAT and CDR2 is FQNNGV. The CDR3 DNA sequence: TGTGCCAGCAGCTCTCTTAGCGGGGCCTATAATGAGCAGTTCTTC. This encodes CASSSLSGAYNEQFF. The full variable domain, its missing parts supplied by reference TRBV11-2 and TRBJ2-1, is EAGVAQSPRYKIIEKRQSVAFWCNPISGHATLYWYQQILGQGPKLLIQFQNNGVVDDSQLPKDRFSAERLKGVDSTLKIQPAKLEDSAVYLCASSSLSGAYNEQFFGPGTRLTVL.

The chain uses TRBV15 and TRBJ2-7; perhaps TRBD1 as D (5 bases). This CDR3 has 14 amino acids. The germline CDR1 and CDR2 sequences are LNHNV and YYDKDF (reference sequence). V lost 0 bases and J 2 bases, leaving 8 bases between the germline ends. The CDR3 DNA reads TGTGCCACCAGCAGAGAGACAGCCACCTACGAGCAGTACTTC. Translated, it gives CATSRETATYEQYF.

This clone was seen a few times. The rearrangement joins TRBV6-4 to TRBJ2-1; 8 positions agree with TRBD2. After removal of 6 bases from V and 3 bases from J, the junction contained 10 bases not matched to a gene. Germline V gives CDR1 MRHNA, CDR2 SNTAGT. The length of the CDR3 is 16 residues. CDR3 sequence (DNA): TGTGCCAGCAGGGAGTCTAGCGGGTATCGCTACAATGAGCAGTTCTTC. Translation gives CASRESSGYRYNEQFF.

This clone appeared a few times. The chain employs TRBV3-1 (or the pseudogene TRBV3-2) and TRBJ2-1; 7 bases map to TRBD1. CDR3 length: 17 amino acids. Germline V gene lookup returns CDR1 LGHDT and CDR2 YNNKEL (reference sequence). The V segment lost 1 base and the J segment 3 bases; nucleotides outside the gene matches: 9. Here the CDR3 reads CASSQGPTWDSYNEQFF. CDR3 in DNA: TGTGCCAGCAGCCAAGGCCCAACCTGGGACAGCTACAATGAGCAGTTCTTC.

A word on this clone: At one end the junction does not follow the germline gene, possibly because of a read error. This chain uses TRBV6-6 with TRBJ2-5; a weak D match, TRBD1 (6 bases). The CDR3 length is 14 residues. Germline V gives CDR1 MNHNY, CDR2 SVGAGI (reference sequence). The CDR3 region is CASSVDRLEETQYF. Here the CDR3 DNA reads TGTGCCAGCAGTGTTGACAGGTTGGAAGAAACCCAGTACTTC.

This sequence joins TRBV19 and TRBJ2-2; 8 bases align to TRBD1. CDR1 is LNHDA, CDR2 SQIVND, per germline (reference sequence). The CDR3 totals 16 residues. With 4 bases clipped from V and 6 bases from J, the junction kept 10 bases outside the gene matches. The CDR3 coding sequence is TGTGCCAGTAGTACAACCGGGACAGGTCATGCCGGGGAGCTGTTTTTT. Its protein is CASSTTGTGHAGELFF. The variable domain in full, with the rest retrieved from reference TRBV19 and TRBJ2-2, is DGGITQSPKYLFRKEGQNVTLSCEQNLNHDAMYWYRQDPGQGLRLIYYSQIVNDFQKGDIAEGYSVSREKKESFPLTVTSAQKNPTAFYLCASSTTGTGHAGELFFGEGSRLTVL.

Only one count was recorded for this clone. J is TRBJ1-1 and V is TRBV9; D uncertain. This CDR3 is built from 16 residues. CDR1 and CDR2 (germline): SGDLS, YYNGEE. Trimming left V 4 bases short and J 6 bases short, with 22 bases between. CDR3 nucleotide sequence: TGTGCCAGCAGCCCTCACCCCGGGATCCCCCCGTCTGAAGCTTTCTTT. Its translation is CASSPHPGIPPSEAFF. The variable domain in full, completed from reference TRBV9 and TRBJ1-1, reads DSGVTQTPKHLITATGQRVTLRCSPRSGDLSVYWYQQSLDQGLQFLIQYYNGEERAKGNILERFSAQQFPDLHSELNLSSLELGDSALYFCASSPHPGIPPSEAFFGQGTRLTVV.

This chain uses TRBV7-9 with TRBJ1-2; a weak D match, TRBD1 (6 bases). The CDR3 consists of 14 residues. Trimming shortened V by 2 bases and J by 4 bases, and 11 bases separated the two germline ends. Germline V lookup: CDR1 SEHNR, CDR2 FQNEAQ (reference sequence). The CDR3 here is CASSLRTASYGYTF. The CDR3 DNA is TGTGCCAGCAGCTTAAGGACAGCCAGCTATGGCTACACCTTC.

This clone has a single count. V usage is TRBV19 and J usage is TRBJ2-3; 8 nucleotides line up with TRBD2. Germline lookup yields CDR1 LNHDA and CDR2 SQIVND (reference sequence). The CDR3 length is 16 residues. Trimming removed 3 bases from V and 0 bases from J; junction bases left unmatched: 5. CDR3 region: CASSIGRGRSTDTQYF. The CDR3 coding sequence is TGTGCCAGTAGTATCGGGAGGGGAAGAAGCACAGATACGCAGTATTTT.

The count of this clone is one. This rearrangement joins TRBV5-1 to TRBJ2-7; 10 positions agree with TRBD1. The CDR3 covers 16 residues. Germline loops: CDR1 SGHRS, CDR2 YFSETQ. Losses at the gene ends were 4 bases for V and 2 bases for J; bases not matched to a gene: 9. The CDR3 nucleotides read TGCGCCAGCAGCAAGATGACAGGGGGCCCTCCCTACGAGCAGTACTTC. Residues: CASSKMTGGPPYEQYF.

The J gene is TRBJ2-4, the V gene TRBV6-5; D might be TRBD1 or TRBD2, each matching 5 bases. V gave up 5 bases and J gave up 4 bases, with 12 bases separating them. Germline CDR1 and CDR2: MNHEY and SVGAGI. CDR3 length: 14 amino acids. Here the CDR3 reads CASSPGTAKNIQYF. In DNA, the CDR3 is TGTGCCAGCAGTCCCGGGACGGCTAAAAACATTCAGTACTTC.

The chain carries TRBV9 and TRBJ1-1; D remains unclear. From germline, CDR1 is SGDLS and CDR2 YYNGEE. Trimming stripped 2 bases from V and 0 bases from J, with 8 bases between. The CDR3 contains 14 residues. The CDR3 nucleotides read TGTGCCAGCAGCGTTCGGGTTATGAACACTGAAGCTTTCTTT. As protein: CASSVRVMNTEAFF.

This clone was found a few times. This chain connects TRBV24-1 to TRBJ2-3, with D perhaps assigned TRBD1 or TRBD2 (6 bases each). The germline V gene encodes CDR1 KGHDR and CDR2 SFDVKD. Trimming took 2 bases from V and 3 from J, leaving 17 bases between them. The CDR3 has 17 amino acids. In DNA, the CDR3 is TGTGCCACCAGTGATTCGCGGGATCCAAGGGGGACAGATACGCAGTATTTT. Protein: CATSDSRDPRGTDTQYF.

The chain recombines TRBV14 with TRBJ1-1; 7 bases are a match to TRBD1. J lost 4 bases, V lost 5 bases, and 4 bases had no gene match. CDR1 SGHDN and CDR2 FVKESK come from the germline V gene. CDR3 length equals 13 residues. The CDR3 DNA reads as TGTGCCAGCAGCGTTGACAGGGCCACTGAAGCTTTCTTT. This translates into CASSVDRATEAFF.

This clone was detected only a few times. The CDR3 here is CASSYLERGTKGYTF. DNA of the CDR3: TGTGCCAGCAGTTACCTCGAGAGGGGCACGAAGGGCTACACCTTC. V is TRBV6-5 and J is TRBJ1-2, with a possible D match to TRBD1 (5 bases). The V and J ends lost 2 bases and 8 bases respectively, with 18 bases between them. This CDR3 is built from 15 residues. CDR1 and CDR2 (germline): MNHEY, SVGAGI.

The chain combines TRBV19 with TRBJ2-1, with D maybe TRBD1 (6 bases). Trimming removed 3 bases at V and 0 bases at J, with 21 bases between. The germline V gene has CDR1 LNHDA and CDR2 SQIVND (reference sequence). The CDR3 has 19 amino acids. The CDR3, as DNA: TGTGCCAGTAGTATCCCCTACCGGTGGGGACAAGACTCCTACAATGAGCAGTTCTTC. It encodes CASSIPYRWGQDSYNEQFF.